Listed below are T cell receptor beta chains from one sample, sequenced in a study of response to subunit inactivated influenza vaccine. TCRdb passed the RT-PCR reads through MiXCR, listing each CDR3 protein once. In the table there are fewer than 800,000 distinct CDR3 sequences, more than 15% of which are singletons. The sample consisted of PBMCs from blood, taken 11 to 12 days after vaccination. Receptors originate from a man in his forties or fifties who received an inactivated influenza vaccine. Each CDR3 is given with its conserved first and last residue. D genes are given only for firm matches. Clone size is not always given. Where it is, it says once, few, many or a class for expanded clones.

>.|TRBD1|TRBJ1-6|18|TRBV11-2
CASSLGTGGVSYNSPLHF
TGTGCCAGCAGCTTAGGGACAGGGGGTGTTTCCTATAATTCACCCCTCCACTTT
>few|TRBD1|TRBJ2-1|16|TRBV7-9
CASSSGQAGSYNEQFF
TGTGCCAGCAGCTCCGGACAGGCGGGTTCCTACAATGAGCAGTTCTTC
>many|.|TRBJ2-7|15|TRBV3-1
CASSDTFRANYEQYF
TGTGCCAGCAGCGATACTTTTAGGGCCAACTACGAGCAGTACTTC
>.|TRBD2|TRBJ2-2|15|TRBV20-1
CSARTSGRVERELFF
TGCAGTGCTAGGACTAGCGGGAGGGTCGAAAGGGAGCTGTTTTTT
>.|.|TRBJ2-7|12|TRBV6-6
CASWGSPGEQYF
TGTGCCAGTTGGGGGAGTCCGGGCGAGCAGTACTTC
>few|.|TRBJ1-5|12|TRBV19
CASSPDRQPQHF
TGTGCCAGTAGCCCGGATAGACAGCCCCAGCATTTT
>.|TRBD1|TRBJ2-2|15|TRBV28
CASSFEGARTGELFF
TGTGCCAGCAGTTTCGAGGGGGCGCGGACCGGGGAGCTGTTTTTT
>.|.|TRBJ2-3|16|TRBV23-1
CASSQSDGVRTDTQYF
TGCGCCAGCAGTCAATCTGACGGGGTTCGCACAGATACGCAGTATTTT
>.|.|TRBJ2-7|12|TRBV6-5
CASSRQGLEQYF
TGTGCCAGCAGCCGCCAGGGGCTCGAGCAGTACTTC
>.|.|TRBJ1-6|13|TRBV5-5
CASSLEGTSPLHF
TGTGCCAGCAGCTTGGAAGGCACTTCACCCCTCCACTTT